The clone carrying this T cell receptor (beta chain) was counted many times. The data are from a study of prognosis after radiotherapy for stage I lung cancer. TCR beta CDR3 amplification from genomic DNA was performed by two-round multiplex PCR. Gene-specific primers for each TRBV and TRBJ gene drove first-round PCR. TCRdb re-derived calls from the multiplex PCR reads in MiXCR, one entry per CDR3 protein. The sample consists of about 51,000 distinct CDR3 sequences, roughly 36% of them appearing once. This clonotype was obtained from a donor aged 50 or older with non-small cell lung cancer. Sequencing was performed on PBMCs, taken before or after stereotactic body radiation therapy (not recorded which).

CDR3 protein: CASSDRAYEQYF. As DNA, the CDR3 is TGTGCCAGCAGCGACAGGGCTTACGAGCAGTACTTC. The V call is TRBV28, the J call TRBJ2-7; 7 bases align to TRBD1. This CDR3 spans 12 amino acids. CDR1 is MDHEN, CDR2 SYDVKM, per germline. V lost 6 bases and J lost 4; bases outside the gene matches: 3.